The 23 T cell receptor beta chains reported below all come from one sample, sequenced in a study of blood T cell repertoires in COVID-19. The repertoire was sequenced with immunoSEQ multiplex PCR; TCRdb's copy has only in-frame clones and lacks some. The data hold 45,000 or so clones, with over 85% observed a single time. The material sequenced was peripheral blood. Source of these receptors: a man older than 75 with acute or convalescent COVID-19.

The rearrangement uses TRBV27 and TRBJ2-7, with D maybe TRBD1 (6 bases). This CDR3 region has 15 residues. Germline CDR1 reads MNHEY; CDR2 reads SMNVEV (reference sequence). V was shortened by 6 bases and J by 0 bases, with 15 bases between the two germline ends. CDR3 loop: CASRRSTGSSYEQYF. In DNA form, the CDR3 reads TGTGCCAGCAGGAGGTCCACAGGGAGCTCCTACGAGCAGTACTTC.

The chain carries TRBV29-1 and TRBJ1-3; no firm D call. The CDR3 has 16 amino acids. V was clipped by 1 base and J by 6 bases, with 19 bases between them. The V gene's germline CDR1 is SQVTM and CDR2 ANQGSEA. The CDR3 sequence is CSVEATRTAKANTIYF. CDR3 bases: TGCAGCGTTGAAGCGACTCGGACTGCCAAGGCAAACACCATATATTTT.

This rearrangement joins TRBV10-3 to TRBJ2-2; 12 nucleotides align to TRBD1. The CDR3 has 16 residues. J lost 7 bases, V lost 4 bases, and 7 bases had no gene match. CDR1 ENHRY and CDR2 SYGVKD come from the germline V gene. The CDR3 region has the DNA TGTGCCATCAGTGCCCTGGGGACAGGGGGCAGCGGGGAGCTGTTTTTT. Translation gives CAISALGTGGSGELFF.

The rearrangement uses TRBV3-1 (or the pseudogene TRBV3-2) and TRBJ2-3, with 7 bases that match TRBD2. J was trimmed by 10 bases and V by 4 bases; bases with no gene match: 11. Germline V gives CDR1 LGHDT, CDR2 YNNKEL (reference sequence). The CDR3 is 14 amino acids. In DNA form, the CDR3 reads TGTGCCAGCAGCCGGAACTCCGGTGGGAGGGCGCAGTATTTT. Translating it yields CASSRNSGGRAQYF.

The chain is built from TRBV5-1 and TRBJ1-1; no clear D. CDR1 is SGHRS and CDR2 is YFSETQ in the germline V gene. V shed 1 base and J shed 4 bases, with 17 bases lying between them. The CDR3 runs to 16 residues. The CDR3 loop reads CASSLSGVSRGTEAFF. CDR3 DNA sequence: TGCGCCAGCAGCTTGTCCGGGGTTTCGAGAGGCACTGAAGCTTTCTTT.

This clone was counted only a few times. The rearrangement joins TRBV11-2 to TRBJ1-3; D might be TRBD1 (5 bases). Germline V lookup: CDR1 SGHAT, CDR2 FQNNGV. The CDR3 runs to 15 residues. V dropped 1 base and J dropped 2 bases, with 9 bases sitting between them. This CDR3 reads CASSLAGFAGNTIYF. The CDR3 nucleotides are TGTGCCAGCAGCTTAGCAGGGTTCGCTGGAAACACCATATATTTT. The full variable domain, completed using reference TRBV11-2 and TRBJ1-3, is EAGVAQSPRYKIIEKRQSVAFWCNPISGHATLYWYQQILGQGPKLLIQFQNNGVVDDSQLPKDRFSAERLKGVDSTLKIQPAKLEDSAVYLCASSLAGFAGNTIYFGEGSWLTVV.

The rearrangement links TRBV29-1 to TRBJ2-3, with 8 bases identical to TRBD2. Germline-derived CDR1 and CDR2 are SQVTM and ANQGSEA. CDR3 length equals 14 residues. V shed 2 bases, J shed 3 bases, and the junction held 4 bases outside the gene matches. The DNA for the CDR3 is TGCAGCGTTGAACCGGGACTAGGAACAGATACGCAGTATTTT. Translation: CSVEPGLGTDTQYF.

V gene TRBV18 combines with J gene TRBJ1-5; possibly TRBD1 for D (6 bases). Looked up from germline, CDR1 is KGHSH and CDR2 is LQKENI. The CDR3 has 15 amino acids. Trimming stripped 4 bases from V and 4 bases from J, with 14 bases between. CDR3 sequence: CASSLNQGSNQPQHF. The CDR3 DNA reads TGTGCCAGCTCACTAAATCAGGGGTCTAATCAGCCCCAGCATTTT. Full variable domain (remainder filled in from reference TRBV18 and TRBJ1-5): NAGVMQNPRHLVRRRGQEARLRCSPMKGHSHVYWYRQLPEEGLKFMVYLQKENIIDESGMPKERFSAEFPKEGPSILRIQQVVRGDSAAYFCASSLNQGSNQPQHFGDGTRLSIL.

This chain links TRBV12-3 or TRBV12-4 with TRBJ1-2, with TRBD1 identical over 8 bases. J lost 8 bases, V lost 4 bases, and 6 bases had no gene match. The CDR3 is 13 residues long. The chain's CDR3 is CASSSTGAGGYTF. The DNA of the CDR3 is TGTGCCAGCAGTTCGACAGGGGCCGGAGGCTACACCTTC.

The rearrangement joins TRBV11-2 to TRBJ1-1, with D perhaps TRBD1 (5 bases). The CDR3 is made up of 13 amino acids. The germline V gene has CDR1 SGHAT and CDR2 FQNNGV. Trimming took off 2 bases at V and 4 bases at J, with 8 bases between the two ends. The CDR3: CASSLIRATEAFF. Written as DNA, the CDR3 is TGTGCCAGCAGCTTAATCAGGGCCACTGAAGCTTTCTTT.

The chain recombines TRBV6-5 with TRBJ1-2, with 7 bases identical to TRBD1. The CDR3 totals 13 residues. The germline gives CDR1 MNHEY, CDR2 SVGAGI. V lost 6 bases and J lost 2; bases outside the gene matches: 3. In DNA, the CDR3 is TGTGCCAGCAGGGAGGGACAGAACTATGGCTACACCTTC. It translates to CASREGQNYGYTF.

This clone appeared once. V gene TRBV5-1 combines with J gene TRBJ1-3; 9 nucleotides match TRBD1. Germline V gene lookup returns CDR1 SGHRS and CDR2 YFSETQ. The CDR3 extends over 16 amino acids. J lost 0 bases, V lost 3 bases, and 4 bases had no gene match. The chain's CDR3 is CASSSGQGLSGNTIYF. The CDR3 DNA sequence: TGCGCCAGCAGCTCGGGACAGGGCCTCTCTGGAAACACCATATATTTT.

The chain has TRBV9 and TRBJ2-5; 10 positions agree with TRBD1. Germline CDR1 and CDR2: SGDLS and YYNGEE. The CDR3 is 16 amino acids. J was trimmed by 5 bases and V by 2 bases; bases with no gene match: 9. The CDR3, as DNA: TGTGCCAGCAGCGTCCGGGACAGGGGTGTGTTGGAGACCCAGTACTTC. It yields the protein CASSVRDRGVLETQYF.

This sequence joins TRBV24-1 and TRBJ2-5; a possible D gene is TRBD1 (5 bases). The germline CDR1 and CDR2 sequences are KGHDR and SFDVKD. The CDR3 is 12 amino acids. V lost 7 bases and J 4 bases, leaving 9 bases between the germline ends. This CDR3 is CATRGVSETQYF. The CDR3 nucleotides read TGTGCCACCAGAGGGGTGTCAGAGACCCAGTACTTC.

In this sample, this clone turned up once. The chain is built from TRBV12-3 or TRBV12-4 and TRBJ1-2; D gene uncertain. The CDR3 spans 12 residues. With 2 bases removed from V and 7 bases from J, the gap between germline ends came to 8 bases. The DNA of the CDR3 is TGTGCCAGCAGTTTAAATCGGGGTGGCTACACCTTC. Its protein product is CASSLNRGGYTF.

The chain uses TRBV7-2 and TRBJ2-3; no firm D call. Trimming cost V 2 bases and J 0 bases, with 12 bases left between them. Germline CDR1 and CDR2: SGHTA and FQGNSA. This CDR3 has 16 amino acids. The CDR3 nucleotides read TGTGCCAGCAGCTTAAGCATTTCTTCTAGCACAGATACGCAGTATTTT. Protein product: CASSLSISSSTDTQYF.

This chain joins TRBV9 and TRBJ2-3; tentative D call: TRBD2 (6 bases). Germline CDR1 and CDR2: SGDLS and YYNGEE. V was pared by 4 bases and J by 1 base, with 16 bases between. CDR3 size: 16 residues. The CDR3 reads CASSPRGDSRTDTQYF. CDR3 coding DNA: TGTGCCAGCAGCCCTCGAGGGGACTCACGCACAGATACGCAGTATTTT.

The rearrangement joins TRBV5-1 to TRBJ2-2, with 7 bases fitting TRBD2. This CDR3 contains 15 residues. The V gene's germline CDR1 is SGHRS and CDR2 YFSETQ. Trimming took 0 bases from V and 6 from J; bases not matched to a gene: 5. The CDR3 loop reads CASSLAGGRSGELFF. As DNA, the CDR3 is TGCGCCAGCAGCTTGGCGGGGGGACGGTCCGGGGAGCTGTTTTTT.

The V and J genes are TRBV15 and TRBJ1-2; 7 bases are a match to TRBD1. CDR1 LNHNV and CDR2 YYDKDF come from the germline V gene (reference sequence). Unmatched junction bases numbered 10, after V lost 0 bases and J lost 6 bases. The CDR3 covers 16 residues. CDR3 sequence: CATSRDRRGQINGYTF. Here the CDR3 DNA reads TGTGCCACCAGCAGAGATCGGAGGGGACAGATTAATGGCTACACCTTC. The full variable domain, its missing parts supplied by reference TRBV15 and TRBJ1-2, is DAMVIQNPRYQVTQFGKPVTLSCSQTLNHNVMYWYQQKSSQAPKLLFHYYDKDFNNEADTPDNFQSRRPNTSFCFLDIRSPGLGDTAMYLCATSRDRRGQINGYTFGSGTRLTVV.

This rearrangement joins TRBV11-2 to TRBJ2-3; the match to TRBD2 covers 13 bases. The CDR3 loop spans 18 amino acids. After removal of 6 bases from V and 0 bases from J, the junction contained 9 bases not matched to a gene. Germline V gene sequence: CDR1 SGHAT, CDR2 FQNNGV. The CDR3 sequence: CASRFRTSGGTSTDTQYF. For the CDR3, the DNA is TGTGCCAGCAGGTTCAGGACTAGCGGGGGTACTAGCACAGATACGCAGTATTTT. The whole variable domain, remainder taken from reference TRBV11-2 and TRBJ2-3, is EAGVAQSPRYKIIEKRQSVAFWCNPISGHATLYWYQQILGQGPKLLIQFQNNGVVDDSQLPKDRFSAERLKGVDSTLKIQPAKLEDSAVYLCASRFRTSGGTSTDTQYFGPGTRLTVL.

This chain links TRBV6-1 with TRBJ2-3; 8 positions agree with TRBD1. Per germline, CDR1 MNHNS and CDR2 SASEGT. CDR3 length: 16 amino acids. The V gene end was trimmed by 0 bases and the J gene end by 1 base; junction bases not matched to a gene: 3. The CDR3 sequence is CASSEALTGGTDTQYF. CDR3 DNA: TGTGCCAGCAGTGAAGCGCTGACAGGGGGCACAGATACGCAGTATTTT.

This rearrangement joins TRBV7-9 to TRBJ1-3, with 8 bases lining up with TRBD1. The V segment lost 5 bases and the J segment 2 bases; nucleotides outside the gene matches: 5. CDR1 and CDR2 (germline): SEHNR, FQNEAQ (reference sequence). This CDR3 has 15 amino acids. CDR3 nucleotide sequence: TGTGCCAGCAGCATTCTACAGGGGGCTGGAAACACCATATATTTT. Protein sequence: CASSILQGAGNTIYF.

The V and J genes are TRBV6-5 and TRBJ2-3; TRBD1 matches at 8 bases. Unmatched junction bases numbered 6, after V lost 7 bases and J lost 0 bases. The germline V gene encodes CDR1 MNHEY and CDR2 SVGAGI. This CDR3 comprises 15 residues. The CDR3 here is CASTNQGASTDTQYF. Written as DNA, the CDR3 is TGTGCCAGCACGAACCAGGGGGCCAGCACAGATACGCAGTATTTT.